The entry that follows covers one T cell receptor beta chain sequence. Its antigen has not been determined. Qualities for individual bases were not recorded, and no much larger clone is one base off. Receptor libraries were prepared by the immunoSEQ multiplex PCR assay. A mixture of 60 forward primers for TCR Vbeta segments and 13 reverse primers for TCR Jbeta segments was used in the multiplex PCR. A multiplex PCR assay on genomic DNA amplified the CDR3 region of rearranged TCR beta genes. Amplified TCR beta libraries were sequenced as 87-base-pair reads on the Illumina HiSeq System. Concerning the study's data processing: Across the 670 or so repertoires, a later analysis counted around 80 million unique TCR beta chains, approximately 10 million of which were shared by at least two donors. Raw reads were error-corrected and collapsed into unique sequences by a nearest-neighbor algorithm in which closely related sequences were merged to remove PCR and sequencing errors. V, D and J gene segments were assigned by aligning CDR3 sequences to IMGT reference sequences. For a sequence to be retained, a match of at least six nucleotides to both a V gene segment and a J gene segment was required. Rearrangements were classified as productive when the CDR3 lacked stop codons and remained in frame with V and J, and all other rearrangements were classified as non-productive. CDR3 was defined according to IMGT convention as the region running from the second conserved V-encoded cysteine to the conserved J-encoded phenylalanine. The earlier analysis of more than 450 of the donors excluded sequences that lacked an unambiguous match to a single V gene segment. In an earlier analysis of approximately 550 of the donors, V segments were called functional above 56.7% productive rearrangements and were called segregating when the between-donor standard deviation exceeded 5%. A statistical classification framework was built for diagnosing cytomegalovirus status from the catalog of TCR beta chain sequences. In a later analysis, V and J genes were assigned by comparing TCR nucleotide sequences against IMGT/GENE-DB human TR gene sequences. The TCRdist pipeline was used in a later analysis to assign CDR3 sequences and most-parsimonious VDJ recombination scenarios. A later analysis defined each TCR beta chain by its CDR3 amino acid sequence plus V-gene family, and excluded reads lacking a unique V-gene family. In a later analysis, fewer than 600 highly shared, low-generation-probability nucleotide sequences were removed to address suspected cross-contamination and a sequencing artifact. In a later analysis, a clonal expansion index was calculated for each public chain from normalized within-repertoire ranks of inferred template counts. A later analysis computed generation probabilities with a VDJ recombination model fitted to out-of-frame rearrangements, and checked the results against IGoR. A later analysis scored TCR-TCR, TCR-HLA and TCR-CMV co-occurrence with hypergeometric tests, applying a repertoire-size bias correction to TCR pairs. In a later analysis, false discovery rates were estimated by permuting HLA or CMV assignments 20 times. In a later analysis, co-occurring TCRs were grouped using DBSCAN, and TCRdist sequence similarity was added for clustering within HLA-allele-positive subsets. Co-occurrence clustering excluded repertoires with fewer than 30,000 or more than 120,000 public chains, plus five with anomalous nucleotide sharing. This is the immuneACCESS table as TCRdb keeps it, with only in-frame sequences that have V and J called. A part of the clones is gone; compared with another copy, unresolved V genes explain less than half, and the rest is unexplained. From that table come the V and J calls and clone size; the DNA was used to work out D and trimming. The sample table holds tens of thousands of clones, of which roughly 60% were seen once. Of the sample, about a fifth is held by the ten largest clones.

Sequences SGHRS (CDR1) and YFSETQ (CDR2) are obtained from the germline V gene. Spanning cysteine to phenylalanine, the CDR3 consists of 15 amino acids. Of the read, only the CDR3 DNA is kept; its 45 bases are in frame from base 1. V trim: 5 bases; J trim: 2 bases; unmatched bases: 8. The sample belongs to a study of cytomegalovirus exposure and HLA in healthy donors (dated by TCRdb to about 2017). For context, the study as a whole: An earlier analysis of several hundred of the donors reported about 290 Gb of sequence data and roughly 110 million unique TCR beta sequences from around 200 million T cells. HLA typing covered class I and class II loci at four-digit resolution. The aim of the study was to test whether cataloging public T cell receptors could identify signatures of past pathogen exposure. The study profiled the T cell repertoires of under 700 subjects by immunosequencing and related them to cytomegalovirus serostatus. In an earlier analysis of 587 of the donors, high-throughput TCR beta sequencing was used to judge whether each TCR beta V gene segment behaved as functional or pseudogenic. A later genetic analysis used genome-wide SNP genotypes for about three fifths of the roughly 700 donors, treating that subset as a discovery cohort. Rather than using new phenotypic data, the later analysis identified candidate immune exposures from TCR beta sequences and from how often those sequences occurred across donors. Typing coverage varied by locus: 629-630 donors for A, B, C, DRB1 and DQB1; more than 500 for DQA1; 600 to 610 for DPA1; roughly 450 for DPB1. Donor age, sex, ethnicity and CMV serostatus were compiled alongside the repertoire data. To predict cytomegalovirus infection status, the study combined high-throughput TCR immunosequencing, statistical association of individual TCRs with disease status, and machine learning. Along with the roughly 670-subject first cohort, a separate validation cohort of approximately 110 different subjects was used. A later analysis re-examined previously published TCR beta repertoires from more than 600 donors and added high-resolution HLA genotyping to investigate patterns of TCR occurrence. Four or five DR-DQ haplotypes were handled as single units for association and clustering, since linkage in the cohort was strong. Every repertoire in the discovery cohort had been generated on one and the same sequencing platform. About 280 gigabases of sequencing data and tens of millions of unique TCR sequences were included in an early release covering roughly 600 HLA-typed donors. The genetic ancestry cluster associated with self-reported Caucasian donors included 81% of the approximately 430 genotyped donors. Across under 500 genotyped donors of the cohort, an average of approximately 220,000 unique TCR beta nucleotide sequences per donor were sequenced, and around 20% of those sequences were non-productive. Overall results and qualifications from the work: According to the authors, the approach could potentially be generalized to other disease states and immunological phenotypes. Some 16 rarely observed V segments, including chromosome 9 orphons, were excluded from the earlier analysis of approximately 500 of the donors because counts were too low. Correlated functional status among segregating V segments might be attributable to linkage disequilibrium, but an unknown experimental factor could not be ruled out. Because some donors lacked HLA typing at each locus, the association tests relied only on the typed subset. V-gene and J-gene trimming of TCR beta chains was associated with a missense DCLRE1C variant in a later genetic analysis, and the association was replicated in an independent cohort. In a later genetic analysis, fewer N-insertions in productive TCRs were reported among donors in an Asian-associated ancestry cluster than the roughly 640-donor mean. Strong co-occurrence of HLA alleles, especially DR and DQ, made assigning TCR associations to individual alleles difficult. Across donors, most TCR sequences were observed very rarely, whereas some public TCRs were present in many individuals. CMV serostatus was the only immune exposure information available for the cohort. Because the 87-base-pair reads could not distinguish some IMGT-functional V segments, including TRBV6-2 and TRBV6-3, those segments were excluded. The study listed 170 or so TCR beta chains as associated with cytomegalovirus. In a later analysis, 16,951 TCR beta sequences were associated with specific HLA alleles at a false discovery rate of 0.05. A group of highly shared sequence variants was considered likely to be a technical artifact of the sequencing pipeline. A later analysis found that most CMV-associated TCR beta chains appeared HLA-restricted, with HLA associations seemingly driven largely by CMV exposure. Roughly uniform sequencing depth across donors was assumed in presence/absence analyses, although this assumption may not hold. According to a later analysis, parvovirus B19, influenza, CMV and Epstein-Barr virus appeared linked to several top co-occurrence clusters. According to a later analysis, TCR association rates differed among HLA loci, with DRB1 alleles showing the most associated TCRs and HLA-C alleles showing the fewest. In vitro tests confirmed that a few of the cytomegalovirus-associated TCR beta chains recognize cytomegalovirus antigens. Only TCR beta chains were sequenced in this cohort, and the absence of alpha or paired-chain data limited detectable features. The classifier was reported to diagnose cytomegalovirus status with high specificity and sensitivity in both the original cohort and the validation cohort. In an earlier analysis of more than 500 of the donors, most TCR beta V segments appeared in productive rearrangements about 90% or about 30% of the time, broadly matching IMGT annotations. A further reported finding was that TCR beta sequences accurately predicted the HLA-A and HLA-B alleles for most subjects in the first cohort. In a later analysis, HLA-associated TCR beta chains were found to be more clonally expanded and to have lower generation probabilities than equally common non-associated chains.

The cohort comprised some 730 healthy bone marrow donors. At the time of sampling, all cohort members were nominally healthy, though unrecorded immune exposures were likely present. The donor was CMV seropositive and was included in the group of some 290 seropositive cohort members. Each donor provided a peripheral blood sample, and peripheral blood mononuclear cells were used for TCR beta sequencing. Genomic DNA was extracted from the blood cell samples with the Qiagen DNeasy Blood Extraction Kit. The material sequenced was PBMCs. The sequence derives from a woman in her forties or fifties in good health and CMV-seropositive. The rearranged chain carries TRBV5-1 and TRBJ1-1, and 8 bases in between align with TRBD1. The bases are TGCGCCAGCAGTAGGACAGGGACTTTTAACACTGAAGCTTTCTTT. This codes for CASSRTGTFNTEAFF.